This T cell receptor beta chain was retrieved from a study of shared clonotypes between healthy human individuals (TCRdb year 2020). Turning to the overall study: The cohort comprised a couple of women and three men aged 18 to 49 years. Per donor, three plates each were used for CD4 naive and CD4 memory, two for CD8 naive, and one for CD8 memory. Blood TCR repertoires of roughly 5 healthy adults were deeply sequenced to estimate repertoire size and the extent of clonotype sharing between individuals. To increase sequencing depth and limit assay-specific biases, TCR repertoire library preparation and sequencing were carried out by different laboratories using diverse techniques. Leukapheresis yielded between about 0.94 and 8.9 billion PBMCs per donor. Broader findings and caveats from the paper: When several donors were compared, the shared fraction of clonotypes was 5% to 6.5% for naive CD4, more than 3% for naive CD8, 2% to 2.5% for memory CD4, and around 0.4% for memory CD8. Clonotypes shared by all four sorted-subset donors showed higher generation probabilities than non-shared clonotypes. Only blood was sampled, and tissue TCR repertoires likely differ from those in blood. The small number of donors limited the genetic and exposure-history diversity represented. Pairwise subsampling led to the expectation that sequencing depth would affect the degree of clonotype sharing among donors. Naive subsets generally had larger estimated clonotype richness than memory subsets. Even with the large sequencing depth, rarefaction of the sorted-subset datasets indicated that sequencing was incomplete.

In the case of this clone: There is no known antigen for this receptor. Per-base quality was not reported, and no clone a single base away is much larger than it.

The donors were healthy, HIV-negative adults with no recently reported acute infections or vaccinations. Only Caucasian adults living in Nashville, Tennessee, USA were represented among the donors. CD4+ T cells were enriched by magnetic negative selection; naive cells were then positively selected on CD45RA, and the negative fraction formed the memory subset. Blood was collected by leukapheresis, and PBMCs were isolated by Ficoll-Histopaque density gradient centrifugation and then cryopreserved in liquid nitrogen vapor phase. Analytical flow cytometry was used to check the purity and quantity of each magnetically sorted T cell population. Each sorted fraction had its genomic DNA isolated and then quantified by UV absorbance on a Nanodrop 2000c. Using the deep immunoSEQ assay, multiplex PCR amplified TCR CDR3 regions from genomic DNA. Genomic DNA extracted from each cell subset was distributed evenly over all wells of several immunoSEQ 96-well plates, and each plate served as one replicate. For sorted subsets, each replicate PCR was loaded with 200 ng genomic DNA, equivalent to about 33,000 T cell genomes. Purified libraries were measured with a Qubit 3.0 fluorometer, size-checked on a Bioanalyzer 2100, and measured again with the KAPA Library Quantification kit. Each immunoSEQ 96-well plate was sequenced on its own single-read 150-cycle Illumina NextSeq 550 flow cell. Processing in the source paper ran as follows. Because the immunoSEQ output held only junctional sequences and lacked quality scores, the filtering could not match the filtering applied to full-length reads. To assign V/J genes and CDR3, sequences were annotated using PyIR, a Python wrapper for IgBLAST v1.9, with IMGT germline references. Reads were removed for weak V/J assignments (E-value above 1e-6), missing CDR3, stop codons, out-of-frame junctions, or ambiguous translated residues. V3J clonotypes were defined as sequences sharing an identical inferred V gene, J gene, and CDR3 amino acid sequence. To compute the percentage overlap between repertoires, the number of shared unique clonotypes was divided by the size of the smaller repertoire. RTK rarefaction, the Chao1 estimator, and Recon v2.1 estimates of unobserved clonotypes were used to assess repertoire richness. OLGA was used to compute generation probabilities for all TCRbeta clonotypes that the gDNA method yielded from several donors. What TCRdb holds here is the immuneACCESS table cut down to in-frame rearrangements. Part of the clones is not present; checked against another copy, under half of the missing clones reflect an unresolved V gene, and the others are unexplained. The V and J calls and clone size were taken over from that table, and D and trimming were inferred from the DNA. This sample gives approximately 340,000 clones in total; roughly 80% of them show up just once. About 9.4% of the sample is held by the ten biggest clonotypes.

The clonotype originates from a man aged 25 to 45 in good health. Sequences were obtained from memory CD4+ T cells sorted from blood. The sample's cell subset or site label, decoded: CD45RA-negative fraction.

The CDR3 region reads CASSPSGFRTDTQYF. Here is the DNA: TGTGCCAGCTCACCCTCAGGATTCCGCACAGATACGCAGTATTTT. This chain joins TRBV18 to TRBJ2-3; no D gene is confidently identified. V is clipped by 3 bases and J by 1 base, and the sequence between their germline boundaries is 11 bases long. CDR1 and CDR2 were assigned from the germline V gene as KGHSH and LQKENI. The CDR3 spans 15 residues, from the cysteine through the phenylalanine. The sequence is cut down to CDR3 DNA, 45 bases in frame from base 1.